This T cell receptor beta chain appears in the sequencing data of a study of blood T cell repertoires in COVID-19. Study at large: COVID-19 samples collected from the United States, Italy and Spain covered acute and convalescent phases. T cells, B-cell-depleted T cells, or PBMCs provided the cDNA or gDNA that served as material.

As originally analysed: By means of reference gene primer amplification, nucleated cell counts were estimated. Only in-frame clones appear in the TCRdb table, and some are missing; sequencing was by immunoSEQ multiplex PCR. The V and J calls and the clone size are those of that table, but D and trimming were determined from the DNA. This sample has around 150,000 clones, with about 88% found just once. With 1 base removed from V and 7 bases from J, the gap between germline ends came to 13 bases. CDR3 size: 14 residues. Germline V CDR1 and CDR2: LGHNA, YSLEER. The rearrangement links TRBV4-3 to TRBJ1-2; D ambiguous. The clonotype originates from a man between 40 and 49 years old with acute or convalescent COVID-19. Sequenced input: peripheral blood. The DNA for the CDR3 is TGCGCCAGCAGCCAAGTCCTTGCCAGCGGTGGCTACACCTTC. Its translation: CASSQVLASGGYTF.